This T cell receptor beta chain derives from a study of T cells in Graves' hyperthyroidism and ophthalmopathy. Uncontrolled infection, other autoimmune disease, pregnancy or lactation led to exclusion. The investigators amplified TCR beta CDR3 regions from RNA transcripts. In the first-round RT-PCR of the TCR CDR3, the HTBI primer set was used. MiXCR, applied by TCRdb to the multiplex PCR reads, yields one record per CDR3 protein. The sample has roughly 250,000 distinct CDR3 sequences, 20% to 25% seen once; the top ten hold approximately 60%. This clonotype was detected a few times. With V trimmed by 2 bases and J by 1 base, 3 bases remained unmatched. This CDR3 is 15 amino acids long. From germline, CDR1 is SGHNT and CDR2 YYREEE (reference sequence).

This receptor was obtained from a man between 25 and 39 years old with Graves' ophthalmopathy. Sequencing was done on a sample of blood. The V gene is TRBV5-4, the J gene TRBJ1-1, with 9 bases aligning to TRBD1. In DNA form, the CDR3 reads TGTGCCAGCAGCTTTCTGGACAGGGGGAACACTGAAGCTTTCTTT. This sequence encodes CASSFLDRGNTEAFF.